The present TCR beta chain was sequenced within a study of blood T cell repertoires in COVID-19. Background on the study: Acute and convalescent COVID-19 samples came from the United States, Italy and Spain. Nucleic acid was either cDNA or gDNA, and it came from T cells, B-cell-depleted T cells, or PBMCs.

The V gene lost 3 bases and the J gene lost 7 bases, with 14 bases spanning the gap. The CDR3 sequence is 15 residues long. Looked up from germline, CDR1 is SGHRS and CDR2 is YFSETQ. In the source study's methods: From reference gene primer amplification, estimates of nucleated cell counts were derived. The repertoire was sequenced with immunoSEQ multiplex PCR; TCRdb's copy has only in-frame clones and lacks some. V and J calls and clone size are as listed in that table; D and trimming were resolved from the DNA. The sample holds some 380,000 clones, nearly 90% seen once. The chain couples TRBV5-1 to TRBJ1-6, with D maybe TRBD1 (6 bases). The sequenced material came from peripheral blood. The receptor was isolated from a man aged 18 to 30 with active or convalescent COVID-19. The CDR3 DNA reads as TGCGCCAGCAGCTCAACTGGACAGACAAATTCACCCCTCCACTTT. Protein: CASSSTGQTNSPLHF.